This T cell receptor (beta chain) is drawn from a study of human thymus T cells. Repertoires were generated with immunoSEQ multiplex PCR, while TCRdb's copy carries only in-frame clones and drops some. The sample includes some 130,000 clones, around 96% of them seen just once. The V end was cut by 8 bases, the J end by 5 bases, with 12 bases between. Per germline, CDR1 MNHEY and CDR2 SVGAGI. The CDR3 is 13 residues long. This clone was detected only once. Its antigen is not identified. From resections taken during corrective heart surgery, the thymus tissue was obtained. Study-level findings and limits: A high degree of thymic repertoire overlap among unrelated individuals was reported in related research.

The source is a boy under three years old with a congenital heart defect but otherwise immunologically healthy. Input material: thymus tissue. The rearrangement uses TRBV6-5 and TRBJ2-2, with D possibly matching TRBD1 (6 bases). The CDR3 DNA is TGTGCCAGCCTACAGGGCTGGACCGGGGAGCTGTTTTTT. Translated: CASLQGWTGELFF.